This TCR beta chain was sequenced in a study of T-cell reconstitution after alpha-beta-depleted transplantation in children (dated by TCRdb to 2016 to 2017). Notes on the research overall: T-cell immune reconstitution after TCRalphabeta/CD19-depleted allogeneic hematopoietic cell transplantation in children was quantitatively tracked in the study by means of TCR repertoire profiling.

The CDR3 spans 14 residues, from the cysteine through the phenylalanine. Solely the CDR3 DNA is kept, with 42 bases framed from the first base. The CDR1 and CDR2 encoded by the germline V gene are SGHDT and YYEEEE. Trimming removed 1 base from V and 5 bases from J, leaving 12 bases between the germline ends. The library came from PCR. Sequencer: Illumina HiSeq 2500. To normalize quantification of the TCRbeta repertoire, the TCR libraries were built with molecular barcoding that relied on unique molecular identifiers. TCRdb passed the public sequencing reads through fastp at Q25 and MiXCR, retaining productive beta sequences. When rows share a CDR3 protein, they turn into one entry using the most common DNA and genes. This sample comprises 190,000 or so distinct CDR3 sequences, over 5.5% of them detected only once. In total, the top ten clones hold roughly 3% of the sample. This clonotype was observed at least ten times. Its antigen target is currently unknown. No quality values exist for individual bases; no much larger clone is one base distant.

Recombination linked TRBV5-6 to TRBJ2-5; the D region possibly corresponds to TRBD1 (6 bases align). The source is a human donor who donated a stem cell graft to a child with Wiskott-Aldrich syndrome. Specimen: PBMCs from the stem cell graft donor, collected from the stem cell graft. In nucleotides, the sequence is TGTGCCAGCAGCTTGAATGGAGACAGGGAGACCCAGTACTTC. Its protein reads: CASSLNGDRETQYF.